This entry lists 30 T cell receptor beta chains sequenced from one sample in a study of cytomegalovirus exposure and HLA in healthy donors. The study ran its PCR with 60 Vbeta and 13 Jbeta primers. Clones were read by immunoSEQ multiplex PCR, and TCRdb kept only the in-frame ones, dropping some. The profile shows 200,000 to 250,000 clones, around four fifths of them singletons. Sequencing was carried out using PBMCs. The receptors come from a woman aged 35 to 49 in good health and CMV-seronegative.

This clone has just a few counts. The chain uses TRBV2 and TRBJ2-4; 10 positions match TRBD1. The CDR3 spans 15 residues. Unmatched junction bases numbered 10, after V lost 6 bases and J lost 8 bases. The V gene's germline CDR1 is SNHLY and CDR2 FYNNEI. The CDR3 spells CASRGAGQGRYIQYF. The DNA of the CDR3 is TGTGCCAGCAGGGGGGCGGGACAGGGGAGATACATTCAGTACTTC.

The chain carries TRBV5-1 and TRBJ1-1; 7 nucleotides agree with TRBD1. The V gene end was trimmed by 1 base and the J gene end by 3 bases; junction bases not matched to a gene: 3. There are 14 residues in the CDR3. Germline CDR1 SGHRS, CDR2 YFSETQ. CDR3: CASSLRGGDTEAFF. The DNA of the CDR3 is TGCGCCAGCAGCTTGCGAGGGGGCGACACTGAAGCTTTCTTT.

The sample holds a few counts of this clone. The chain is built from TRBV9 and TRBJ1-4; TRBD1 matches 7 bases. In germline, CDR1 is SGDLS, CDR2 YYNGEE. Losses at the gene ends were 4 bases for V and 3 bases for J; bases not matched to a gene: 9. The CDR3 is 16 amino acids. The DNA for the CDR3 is TGTGCCAGCAGCAGGTATTGGGGGACAGCTAATGAAAAACTGTTTTTT. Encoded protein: CASSRYWGTANEKLFF.

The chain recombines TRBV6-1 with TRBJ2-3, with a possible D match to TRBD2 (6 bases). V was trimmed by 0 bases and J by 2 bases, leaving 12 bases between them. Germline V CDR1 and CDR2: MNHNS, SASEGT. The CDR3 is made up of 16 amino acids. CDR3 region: CASSEARDLITDTQYF. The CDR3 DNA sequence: TGTGCCAGCAGTGAAGCAAGGGACTTAATCACAGATACGCAGTATTTT.

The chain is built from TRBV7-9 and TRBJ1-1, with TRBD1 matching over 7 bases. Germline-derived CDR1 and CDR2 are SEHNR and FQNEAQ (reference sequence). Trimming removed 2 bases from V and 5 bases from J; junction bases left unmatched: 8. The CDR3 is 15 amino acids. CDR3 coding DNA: TGTGCCAGCAGCTTATTAGGGGGCGCGGGGACTGAAGCTTTCTTT. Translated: CASSLLGGAGTEAFF. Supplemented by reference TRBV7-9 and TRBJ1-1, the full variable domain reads DTGVSQNPRHKITKRGQNVTFRCDPISEHNRLYWYRQTLGQGPEFLTYFQNEAQLEKSRLLSDRFSAERPKGSFSTLEIQRTEQGDSAMYLCASSLLGGAGTEAFFGQGTRLTVV.

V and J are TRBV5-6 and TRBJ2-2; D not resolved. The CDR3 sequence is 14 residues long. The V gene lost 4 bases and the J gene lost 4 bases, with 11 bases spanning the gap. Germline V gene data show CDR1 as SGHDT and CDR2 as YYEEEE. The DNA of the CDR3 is TGTGCCAGCAGCCAGACTGGCAGCACCGGGGAGCTGTTTTTT. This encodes CASSQTGSTGELFF. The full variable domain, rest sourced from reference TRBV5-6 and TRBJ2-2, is DAGVTQSPTHLIKTRGQQVTLRCSPKSGHDTVSWYQQALGQGPQFIFQYYEEEERQRGNFPDRFSGHQFPNYSSELNVNALLLGDSALYLCASSQTGSTGELFFGEGSRLTVL.

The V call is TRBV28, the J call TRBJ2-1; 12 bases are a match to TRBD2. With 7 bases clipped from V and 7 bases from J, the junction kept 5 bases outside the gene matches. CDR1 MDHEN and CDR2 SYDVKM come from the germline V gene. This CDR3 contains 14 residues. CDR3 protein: CASTLAGGRNEQFF. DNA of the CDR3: TGTGCCAGCACTCTAGCGGGGGGGCGAAATGAGCAGTTCTTC.

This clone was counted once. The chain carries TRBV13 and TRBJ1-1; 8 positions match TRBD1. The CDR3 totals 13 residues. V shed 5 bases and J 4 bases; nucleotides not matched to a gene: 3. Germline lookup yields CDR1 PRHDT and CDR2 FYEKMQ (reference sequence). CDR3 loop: CASSRDRGTEAFF. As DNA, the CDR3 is TGTGCCAGCAGCCGCGACAGGGGCACTGAAGCTTTCTTT.

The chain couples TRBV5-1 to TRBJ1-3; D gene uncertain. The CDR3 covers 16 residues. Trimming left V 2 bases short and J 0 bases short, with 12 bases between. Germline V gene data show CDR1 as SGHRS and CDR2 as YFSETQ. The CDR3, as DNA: TGCGCCAGCAGCTTCGGAGGAAGTGCCTCTGGAAACACCATATATTTT. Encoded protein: CASSFGGSASGNTIYF.

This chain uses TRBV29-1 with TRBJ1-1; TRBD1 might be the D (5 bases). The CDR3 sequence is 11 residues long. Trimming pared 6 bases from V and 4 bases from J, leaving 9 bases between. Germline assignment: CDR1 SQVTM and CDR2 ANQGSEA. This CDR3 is CSVGGFTEAFF. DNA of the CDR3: TGCAGCGTGGGGGGATTCACTGAAGCTTTCTTT.

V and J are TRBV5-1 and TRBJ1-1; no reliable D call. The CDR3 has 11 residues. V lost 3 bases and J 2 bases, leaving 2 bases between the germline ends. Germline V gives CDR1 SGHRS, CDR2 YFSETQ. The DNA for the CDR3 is TGCGCCAGCAGCTCAAACACTGAAGCTTTCTTT. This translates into CASSSNTEAFF.

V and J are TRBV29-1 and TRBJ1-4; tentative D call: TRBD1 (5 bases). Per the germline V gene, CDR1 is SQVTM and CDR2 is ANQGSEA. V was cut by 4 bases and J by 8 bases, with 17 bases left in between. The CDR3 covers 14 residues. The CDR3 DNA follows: TGCAGCGTTGGGGATGTACTCAAGGGGGAAAAACTGTTTTTT. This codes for CSVGDVLKGEKLFF.

CDR3 loop: CASSQDGLSNQPQHF. The CDR3 DNA follows: TGTGCCAGCAGCCAAGATGGCCTTAGCAATCAGCCCCAGCATTTT. The gene calls are TRBV4-2 and TRBJ1-5; D is unclear. This CDR3 spans 15 amino acids. V was trimmed by 0 bases and J by 0 bases, leaving 6 bases between them. From germline, CDR1 is LGHNA and CDR2 YNFKEQ.

CDR3 sequence: CASSWEGPSYNEQFF. CDR3 bases: TGCGCCAGCAGTTGGGAGGGGCCCTCCTACAATGAGCAGTTCTTC. The gene calls are TRBV5-1 and TRBJ2-1, with TRBD2 identical over 7 bases. The germline V gene has CDR1 SGHRS and CDR2 YFSETQ. This CDR3 has 15 amino acids. V lost 5 bases, J lost 0 bases, and 5 bases stayed unmatched.

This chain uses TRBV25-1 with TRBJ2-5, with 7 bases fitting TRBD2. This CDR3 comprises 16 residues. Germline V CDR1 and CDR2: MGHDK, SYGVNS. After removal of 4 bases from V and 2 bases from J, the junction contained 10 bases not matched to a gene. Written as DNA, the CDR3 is TGTGCCAGCAGTGTACCGGGGAGGGCGGTACAAGAGACCCAGTACTTC. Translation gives CASSVPGRAVQETQYF.

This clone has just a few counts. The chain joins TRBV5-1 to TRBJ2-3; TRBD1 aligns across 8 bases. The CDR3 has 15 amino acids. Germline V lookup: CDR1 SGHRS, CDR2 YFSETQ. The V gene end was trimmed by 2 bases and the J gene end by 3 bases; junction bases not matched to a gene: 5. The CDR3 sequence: CASSFLGQGTDTQYF. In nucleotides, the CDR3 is TGCGCCAGCAGCTTCCTCGGACAGGGTACAGATACGCAGTATTTT.

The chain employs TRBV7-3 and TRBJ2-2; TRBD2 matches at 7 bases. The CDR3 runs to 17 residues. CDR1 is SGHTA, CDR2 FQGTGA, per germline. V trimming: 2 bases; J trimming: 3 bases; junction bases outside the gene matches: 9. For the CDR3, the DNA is TGTGCCAGCAGCTTACCCCCACGAGCGGGGCACACCGGGGAGCTGTTTTTT. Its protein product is CASSLPPRAGHTGELFF.

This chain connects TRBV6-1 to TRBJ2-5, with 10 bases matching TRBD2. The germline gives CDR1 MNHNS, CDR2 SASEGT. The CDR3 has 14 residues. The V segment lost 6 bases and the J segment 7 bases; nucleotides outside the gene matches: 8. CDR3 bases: TGTGCCAGCAGCCTAGCGGGGGTTTTGGGGACCCAGTACTTC. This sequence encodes CASSLAGVLGTQYF.

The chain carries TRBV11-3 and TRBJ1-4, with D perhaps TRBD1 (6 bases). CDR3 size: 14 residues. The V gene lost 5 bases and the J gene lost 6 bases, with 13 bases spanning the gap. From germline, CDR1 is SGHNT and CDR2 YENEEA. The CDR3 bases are TGTGCCAGCAGCGACCTTAAGGGGGATGAAAAACTGTTTTTT. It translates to CASSDLKGDEKLFF.

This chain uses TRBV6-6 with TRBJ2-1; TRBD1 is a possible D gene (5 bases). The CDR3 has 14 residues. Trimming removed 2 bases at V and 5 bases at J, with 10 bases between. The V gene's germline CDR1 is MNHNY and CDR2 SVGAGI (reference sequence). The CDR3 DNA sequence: TGTGCCAGCAGTTACAAGGGGCCAGACAATGAGCAGTTCTTC. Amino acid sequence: CASSYKGPDNEQFF.

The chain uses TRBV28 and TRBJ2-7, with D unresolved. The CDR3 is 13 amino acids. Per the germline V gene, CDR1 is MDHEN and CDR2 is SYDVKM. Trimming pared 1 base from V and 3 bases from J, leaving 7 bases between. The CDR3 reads CASSLLVDYEQYF. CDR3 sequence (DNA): TGTGCCAGCAGTTTATTGGTAGACTACGAGCAGTACTTC.

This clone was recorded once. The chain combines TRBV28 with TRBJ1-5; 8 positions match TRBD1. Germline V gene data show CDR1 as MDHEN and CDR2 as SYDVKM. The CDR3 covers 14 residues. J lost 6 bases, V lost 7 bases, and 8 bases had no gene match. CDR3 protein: CASNQGQGGQPQHF. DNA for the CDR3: TGTGCCAGCAACCAAGGACAGGGCGGTCAGCCCCAGCATTTT.

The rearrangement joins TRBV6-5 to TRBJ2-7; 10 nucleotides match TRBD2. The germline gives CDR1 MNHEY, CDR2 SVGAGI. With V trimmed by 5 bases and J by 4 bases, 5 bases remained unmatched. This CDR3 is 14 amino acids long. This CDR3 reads CASSGVTSGYEQYF. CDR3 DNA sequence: TGTGCCAGCAGTGGGGTGACTAGCGGGTACGAGCAGTACTTC.

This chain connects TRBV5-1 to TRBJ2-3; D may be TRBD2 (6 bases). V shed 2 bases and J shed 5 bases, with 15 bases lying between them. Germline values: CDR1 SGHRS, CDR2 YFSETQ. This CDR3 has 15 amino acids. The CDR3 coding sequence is TGCGCCAGCAGCTTTACTAGCACTCAGGGAGATACGCAGTATTTT. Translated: CASSFTSTQGDTQYF.

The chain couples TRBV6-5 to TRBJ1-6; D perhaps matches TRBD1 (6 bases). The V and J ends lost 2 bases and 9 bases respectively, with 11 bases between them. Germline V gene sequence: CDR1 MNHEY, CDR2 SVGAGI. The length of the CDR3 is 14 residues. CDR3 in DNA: TGTGCCAGCAGTTACGGGGGCGGGAGTTCACCCCTCCACTTT. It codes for CASSYGGGSSPLHF.

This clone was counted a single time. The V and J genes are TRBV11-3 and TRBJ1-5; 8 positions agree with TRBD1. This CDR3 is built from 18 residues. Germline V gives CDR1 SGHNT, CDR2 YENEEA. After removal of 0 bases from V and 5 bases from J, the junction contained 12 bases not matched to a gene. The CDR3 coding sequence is TGTGCCAGCAGCTTAGATCCGAGGGGGCCACAGGGGGATCAGCCCCAGCATTTT. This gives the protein CASSLDPRGPQGDQPQHF. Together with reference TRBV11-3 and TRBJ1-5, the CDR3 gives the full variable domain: EAGVVQSPRYKIIEKKQPVAFWCNPISGHNTLYWYLQNLGQGPELLIRYENEEAVDDSQLPKDRFSAERLKGVDSTLKIQPAELGDSAVYLCASSLDPRGPQGDQPQHFGDGTRLSIL.

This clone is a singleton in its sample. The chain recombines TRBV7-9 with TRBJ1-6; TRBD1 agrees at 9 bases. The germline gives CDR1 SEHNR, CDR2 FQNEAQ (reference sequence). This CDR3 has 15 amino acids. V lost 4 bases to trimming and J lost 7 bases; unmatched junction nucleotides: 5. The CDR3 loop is CASSSPGQGNSPLHF. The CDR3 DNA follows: TGTGCCAGCAGCTCCCCGGGACAGGGAAATTCACCCCTCCACTTT. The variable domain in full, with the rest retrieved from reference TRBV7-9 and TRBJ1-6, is DTGVSQNPRHKITKRGQNVTFRCDPISEHNRLYWYRQTLGQGPEFLTYFQNEAQLEKSRLLSDRFSAERPKGSFSTLEIQRTEQGDSAMYLCASSSPGQGNSPLHFGNGTRLTVT.

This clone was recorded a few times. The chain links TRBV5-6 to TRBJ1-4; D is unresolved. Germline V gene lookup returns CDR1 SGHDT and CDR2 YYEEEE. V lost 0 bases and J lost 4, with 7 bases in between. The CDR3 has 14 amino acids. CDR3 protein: CASSLGLINEKLFF. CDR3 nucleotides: TGTGCCAGCAGCTTGGGGCTGATTAATGAAAAACTGTTTTTT.

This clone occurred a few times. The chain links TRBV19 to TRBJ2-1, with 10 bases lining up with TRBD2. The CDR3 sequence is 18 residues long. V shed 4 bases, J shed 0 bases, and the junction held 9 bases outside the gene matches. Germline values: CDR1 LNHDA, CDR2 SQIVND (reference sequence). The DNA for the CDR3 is TGTGCCAGTAGTAAGCGGGGGGGTTCGATGAGCTCCTACAATGAGCAGTTCTTC. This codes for CASSKRGGSMSSYNEQFF.

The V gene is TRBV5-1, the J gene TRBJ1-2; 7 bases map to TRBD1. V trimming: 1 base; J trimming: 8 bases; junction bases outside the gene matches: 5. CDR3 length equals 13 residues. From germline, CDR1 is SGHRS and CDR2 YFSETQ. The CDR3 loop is CASSLLRDSGYTF. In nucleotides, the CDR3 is TGCGCCAGCAGCTTGCTACGGGACAGCGGCTACACCTTC.